The TCR beta chain described here comes from a study of blood T cell repertoires in COVID-19. Study-level information: Acute and convalescent COVID-19 samples came from the United States, Italy and Spain. T cells, B-cell-depleted T cells, or PBMCs provided the cDNA or gDNA that served as material.

The V end was cut by 5 bases, the J end by 7 bases, with 32 bases between. Looked up from germline, CDR1 is LNHDA and CDR2 is SQIVND (reference sequence). The CDR3 length is 19 residues. Authors' analysis steps: By means of reference gene primer amplification, nucleated cell counts were estimated. Data came from immunoSEQ multiplex PCR; TCRdb stores just in-frame clones and leaves some out. V, J and clone size were drawn from that table, and D and trimming were deduced from the DNA. The repertoire holds about 26,000 clones, with 90% as singletons. The sequence came from a man aged 70-80 years with acute or convalescent COVID-19. Sequencing was performed on peripheral blood. The J gene is TRBJ2-5, the V gene TRBV19; perhaps TRBD2 as D (9 bases). The CDR3 DNA follows: TGTGCCAGTAGTGAGGACAGGGCCCAACTAGCGGGTGTTAAGTCGACCCAGTACTTC. Amino acid sequence: CASSEDRAQLAGVKSTQYF.